The 15 T cell receptor beta chains reported below all come from one sample, sequenced in a study of tumor-infiltrating lymphocytes in oesophageal squamous cell carcinoma. A single record per CDR3 protein comes from TCRdb applying MiXCR to the PCR reads. The table records approximately 19,000 distinct CDR3 sequences, roughly 40% of them present only once. The sequencing input was normal esophageal tissue next to the tumor. These receptors all come from a female donor with esophageal squamous cell carcinoma.

In its sample, this clonotype was seen many times. The chain carries TRBV7-2 and TRBJ2-6; D remains unclear. Germline V gene lookup returns CDR1 SGHTA and CDR2 FQGNSA. Deletions cut 2 bases from V and 2 bases from J, with 4 bases between. The CDR3 contains 14 residues. In DNA form, the CDR3 reads TGTGCCAGCAGCTTAATCGCTGGGGCCAACGTCCTGACTTTC. As protein: CASSLIAGANVLTF.

This clonotype was seen a handful of times. This chain's CDR3 is CASSFDRDNEQYF. In nucleotides, the CDR3 is TGTGCCAGCAGCTTCGACAGGGACAATGAGCAGTACTTC. This rearrangement joins TRBV7-6 to TRBJ2-7; 7 bases fit TRBD1. V shed 3 bases, J shed 7 bases, and the junction held 6 bases outside the gene matches. Germline loops: CDR1 SGHVS, CDR2 FNYEAQ. CDR3 length: 13 amino acids.

In regard to this clonotype: The limits of the CDR3 on the DNA are not certain, so only TCRdb's listed CDR3 is given. The CDR3 protein is CISVPAATRQASSTDTQYF. This sequence joins TRBV7-5 and TRBJ2-3. TRBV7-5 is a pseudogene segment. Both ends counted, the CDR3 spans 19 residues.

This clonotype was seen at least ten times. This chain joins TRBV6-1 and TRBJ2-7; D is perhaps TRBD2 (6 bases). Trimming removed 2 bases at V and 3 bases at J, with 14 bases between. Germline loops: CDR1 MNHNS, CDR2 SASEGT. This CDR3 comprises 15 residues. CDR3 DNA sequence: TGTGCCAGCAGTGAAAGTACGGGACTCTTCTACGAGCAGTACTTC. This translates into CASSESTGLFYEQYF.

This sequence joins TRBV29-1 and TRBJ1-4; no clear D. The CDR3 contains 11 residues. Germline CDR1 is SQVTM and CDR2 is ANQGSEA. V was trimmed by 0 bases and J by 10 bases, leaving 6 bases between them. The chain's CDR3 is CSVEDLGKLFF. CDR3 coding DNA: TGCAGCGTTGAAGATCTTGGAAAACTGTTTTTT.

Remarks on this clonotype: The junction shows a germline mismatch at one end, possibly a read error. This chain uses TRBV19 with TRBJ2-1; D possibly matches TRBD1 or TRBD2 (6 bases each). Germline CDR1 reads LNHDA; CDR2 reads SQIVND (reference sequence). This CDR3 is built from 13 residues. CDR3 DNA: TGTGCCAGCGGGGGCGAAGGCGGTTCACCCCTCCACTTC. Its translation: CASGGEGGSPLHF.

This clonotype occurred many times. The chain links TRBV7-9 to TRBJ2-1; possibly TRBD1 for D (5 bases). The V gene lost 3 bases and the J gene lost 2 bases, with 11 bases spanning the gap. The CDR3 spans 15 residues. The germline gives CDR1 SEHNR, CDR2 FQNEAQ (reference sequence). CDR3 DNA: TGTGCCAGCAGCTTGGGGCCTGCGGCCTACAATGAGCAGTTCTTC. This translates into CASSLGPAAYNEQFF.

This clonotype occurred once. V is TRBV11-2 and J is TRBJ2-5; 9 positions match TRBD2. The J call may be incorrect, as the DNA end agrees better with TRBJ2-1. The CDR3 covers 15 residues. CDR1 and CDR2 (germline): SGHAT, FQNNGV. The CDR3 sequence: CASTDYSGSLNEQFF. CDR3 nucleotides: TGTGCCAGCACCGATTATAGCGGGAGTTTGAATGAGCAGTTCTTC.

In its sample, this clonotype was seen a few times. V and J are TRBV7-3 and TRBJ2-1; weak D call: TRBD2 (6 bases). Judging by the DNA end, TRBJ2-7 fits better; the J call may be wrong. The CDR3 totals 17 residues. Germline V gene sequence: CDR1 SGHTA, CDR2 FQGTGA. CDR3 coding DNA: TGTGCCAGCAGCTTTTTACTCGGCCGCTCATTGGGGGGCGAGCAGTACTTC. Its protein product is CASSFLLGRSLGGEQYF.

The chain has TRBV5-6 and TRBJ1-6, with 9 positions matching TRBD1. Germline-derived CDR1 and CDR2 are SGHDT and YYEEEE. With V trimmed by 3 bases and J by 4 bases, 8 bases remained unmatched. There are 17 residues in the CDR3. In DNA, the CDR3 is TGTGCCAGCAGCTCTTCGGACAGGGGACGGTATAATTCACCCCTCCACTTT. Its protein is CASSSSDRGRYNSPLHF.

This clonotype was observed a handful of times. The gene calls are TRBV28 and TRBJ2-1; 9 bases line up with TRBD2. Trimming removed 8 bases from V and 2 bases from J; junction bases left unmatched: 7. This CDR3 has 15 amino acids. Germline CDR1 is MDHEN and CDR2 is SYDVKM. The CDR3 DNA follows: TGTGCCAGCGTAGCGGGAGTGCTAACCTACAATGAGCAGTTCTTC. This translates into CASVAGVLTYNEQFF.

The chain couples TRBV7-3 to TRBJ2-7; the D gene is possibly TRBD1 (5 bases). This CDR3 is built from 15 residues. Trimming stripped 2 bases from V and 7 bases from J, with 18 bases between. CDR1 is SGHTA, CDR2 FQGTGA, per germline. CDR3 sequence (DNA): TGTGCCAGCAGCTTACAGTCAGGGTCCTACAATGAGCAGTACTTC. It is translated as CASSLQSGSYNEQYF.

The rearrangement uses TRBV7-3 and TRBJ2-2; 7 positions agree with TRBD1. The CDR3 length is 13 residues. Germline lookup yields CDR1 SGHTA and CDR2 FQGTGA. V lost 8 bases and J lost 7; bases outside the gene matches: 7. CDR3 DNA sequence: TGTGCCAGCGCGAGACAGGGAATCGGGGAGCTGTTTTTT. It encodes CASARQGIGELFF.

The chain recombines TRBV6-1 with TRBJ2-7; D remains ambiguous. Gene TRBJ2-2 matches the end of the DNA better, so the J call may be wrong. The V gene's germline CDR1 is MNHNS and CDR2 SASEGT. There are 14 residues in the CDR3. The CDR3 region has the DNA TGTGCCAGCAGTGAAGGATTGATCACCGGGGAGCTGTTTTTT. Translated: CASSEGLITGELFF.

This clonotype was found a few times. The chain has TRBV7-2 and TRBJ2-7; D could derive from TRBD1 or TRBD2 (5 bases each). CDR1 SGHTA and CDR2 FQGNSA come from the germline V gene. V lost 2 bases to trimming and J lost 6 bases, with 11 bases between them. The CDR3 sequence is 13 residues long. The CDR3 is CASSLSGTPEQYF. CDR3 DNA sequence: TGTGCCAGCAGCTTATCAGGGACCCCCGAGCAGTACTTC.